Included here is one T cell receptor beta chain sequence, with context. Antigen: not known. Data came from immunoSEQ multiplex PCR; TCRdb stores just in-frame clones and leaves some out. The data contain about 1.1 million clones, 75% to 85% of them singletons. Splitting the CD4+ cells yielded a CD45RA+ naive subset and a CD45RA-negative memory subset. The entry originates in a study of shared clonotypes between healthy human individuals. Study conclusions and caveats: Larger estimated richness was generally seen in naive subsets than in memory subsets.

Germline loops: CDR1 LNHDA, CDR2 SQIVND (reference sequence). Trimming stripped 8 bases from V and 3 bases from J, with 17 bases between. The CDR3 contains 14 residues. Sequencing was carried out using memory CD4+ T cells from PBMCs. Subset described: CD45RA-negative fraction. The genes are TRBV19 and TRBJ2-7; D is possibly TRBD2 (5 bases). The TCR was taken from a young man in good health. Some clones in this sample may be carry-over from other donors' samples. CDR3 nucleotide sequence: TGTGCCAGTCGGGAACAGAAAGAGAGCTACGAGCAGTACTTC. This codes for CASREQKESYEQYF.